These T cell receptor beta chains were read from a single sample in a study of T cells in Graves' hyperthyroidism and ophthalmopathy. TCRdb re-derived calls from the multiplex PCR reads in MiXCR, one entry per CDR3 protein. In the table there are about 420,000 distinct CDR3 sequences, roughly 15% of which are singletons. The sequenced sample was blood. The receptors come from a woman between 18 and 29 years old with Graves' hyperthyroidism. CDR3s include the opening cysteine and the closing phenylalanine or tryptophan. Each record gives: V gene, D gene, J gene, clone size, CDR3 DNA, CDR3 protein. A D gene is named only where the DNA matches it firmly. Not every row has a clone size; where given, it reads once, few, many or a size class.

v_gene: TRBV7-9
d_gene: -
j_gene: TRBJ1-4
abundance: -
CDR3nt: TGTGCCAGCAGCCCCCCCGGGACGCTCGAGGAAAAACTGTTTTTT
CDR3aa: CASSPPGTLEEKLFF

v_gene: TRBV30
d_gene: -
j_gene: TRBJ2-1
abundance: few
CDR3nt: TGTGCCTGGAGTGGAGGACTGTACAATGAGCAGTTCTTC
CDR3aa: CAWSGGLYNEQFF

v_gene: TRBV20-1
d_gene: TRBD1
j_gene: TRBJ2-4
abundance: -
CDR3nt: TGCAGTGCTAGGGGGCAGGGGGACATTCAGTACTTC
CDR3aa: CSARGQGDIQYF

v_gene: TRBV28
d_gene: -
j_gene: TRBJ1-2
abundance: many
CDR3nt: TGTGCCAGCAGTCCTTCGCGGACGGCCACCTATGGCTACACCTTC
CDR3aa: CASSPSRTATYGYTF

v_gene: TRBV20-1
d_gene: -
j_gene: TRBJ2-7
abundance: many
CDR3nt: TGCAGTGCTAGAGATCACCCAGCTATCTACGAGCAGTACTTC
CDR3aa: CSARDHPAIYEQYF

v_gene: TRBV9
d_gene: -
j_gene: TRBJ2-7
abundance: -
CDR3nt: TGTGCCAGCAGCGTTGGTGAGGGCTCCTACGAGCAGTACTTC
CDR3aa: CASSVGEGSYEQYF

v_gene: TRBV20-1
d_gene: TRBD2
j_gene: TRBJ2-3
abundance: many
CDR3nt: TGCAGTGCAGCTAGCGGACCCACAGATACGCAGTATTTT
CDR3aa: CSAASGPTDTQYF

v_gene: TRBV28
d_gene: -
j_gene: TRBJ2-3
abundance: many
CDR3nt: TGTGCCAGCAGTTTCTCAGGAAGGGATACGCAGTATTTT
CDR3aa: CASSFSGRDTQYF

v_gene: TRBV27
d_gene: -
j_gene: TRBJ2-3
abundance: many
CDR3nt: TGTGCCAGCAGTTTATCTCCACCAAGTCGGACCGGACCCACAGATACGCAGTATTTT
CDR3aa: CASSLSPPSRTGPTDTQYF

v_gene: TRBV5-1
d_gene: -
j_gene: TRBJ1-6
abundance: -
CDR3nt: TGCGCCAGCAGCCCCACCAAGAATTCACCCCTCCACTTT
CDR3aa: CASSPTKNSPLHF

v_gene: TRBV6-2/TRBV6-3
d_gene: -
j_gene: TRBJ2-1
abundance: many
CDR3nt: TGTGCCAGCAGTTACCTCAGGAGCGGTTACAATGAGCAGTTCTTC
CDR3aa: CASSYLRSGYNEQFF

v_gene: TRBV30
d_gene: -
j_gene: TRBJ2-6
abundance: few
CDR3nt: TGTGCCTGGGATCACCTCTCTGGGGCCAACGTCCTGACTTTC
CDR3aa: CAWDHLSGANVLTF

v_gene: TRBV12-3/TRBV12-4
d_gene: TRBD1
j_gene: TRBJ1-5
abundance: once
CDR3nt: TGTGCCAGCAGTACGACAGGGATTGTCAGCAATCAGCCCCAGCATTTT
CDR3aa: CASSTTGIVSNQPQHF

v_gene: TRBV9
d_gene: TRBD1
j_gene: TRBJ1-1
abundance: -
CDR3nt: TGTGCCAGCAGCGTAGGGGGACAGTCATGGGACACTGAAGCTTTCTTT
CDR3aa: CASSVGGQSWDTEAFF

v_gene: TRBV11-2
d_gene: -
j_gene: TRBJ1-1
abundance: -
CDR3nt: TGTGCCAGCAGCTTACGGGGAGCCGCGGGTGCTTTCTTT
CDR3aa: CASSLRGAAGAFF

v_gene: TRBV20-1
d_gene: TRBD1
j_gene: TRBJ2-5
abundance: many
CDR3nt: TGCAGTGCTAGGACCTCTTGGGGACAGCGCCTGGAGACCCAGTACTTC
CDR3aa: CSARTSWGQRLETQYF

v_gene: TRBV12-3/TRBV12-4
d_gene: -
j_gene: TRBJ2-3
abundance: many
CDR3nt: TGTGCCAGCAGTTTAAAACGGACAGATACGCAGTATTTT
CDR3aa: CASSLKRTDTQYF

v_gene: TRBV19
d_gene: TRBD1
j_gene: TRBJ2-1
abundance: -
CDR3nt: TGTGCCAGTAGTCCAAGTGCCAGGGGGCGAAGCAATGAGCAGTTCTTC
CDR3aa: CASSPSARGRSNEQFF

v_gene: TRBV11-1
d_gene: -
j_gene: TRBJ2-1
abundance: many
CDR3nt: TGTGCCAGCAGCTTAATAGAGAAAGGACTTGAGCAGTTCTTC
CDR3aa: CASSLIEKGLEQFF

v_gene: TRBV20-1
d_gene: TRBD2
j_gene: TRBJ2-7
abundance: many
CDR3nt: TGCAGTGCTAGTCGCGGGGAGGGGCCCTACGAGCAGTACTTC
CDR3aa: CSASRGEGPYEQYF

v_gene: TRBV20-1
d_gene: -
j_gene: TRBJ2-3
abundance: many
CDR3nt: TGCAGTGCTAGCCACCTAGGAGATACGCGGTATTTT
CDR3aa: CSASHLGDTRYF

v_gene: TRBV28
d_gene: -
j_gene: TRBJ2-1
abundance: many
CDR3nt: TGTGCCAGCGGCTCGGGAGTTCGTTATGAGCAGTTCTTC
CDR3aa: CASGSGVRYEQFF

v_gene: TRBV30
d_gene: TRBD2
j_gene: TRBJ2-7
abundance: many
CDR3nt: TGTGCCTGGAGTTTGCTAGCGGGCTACGAGCAGTACTTC
CDR3aa: CAWSLLAGYEQYF